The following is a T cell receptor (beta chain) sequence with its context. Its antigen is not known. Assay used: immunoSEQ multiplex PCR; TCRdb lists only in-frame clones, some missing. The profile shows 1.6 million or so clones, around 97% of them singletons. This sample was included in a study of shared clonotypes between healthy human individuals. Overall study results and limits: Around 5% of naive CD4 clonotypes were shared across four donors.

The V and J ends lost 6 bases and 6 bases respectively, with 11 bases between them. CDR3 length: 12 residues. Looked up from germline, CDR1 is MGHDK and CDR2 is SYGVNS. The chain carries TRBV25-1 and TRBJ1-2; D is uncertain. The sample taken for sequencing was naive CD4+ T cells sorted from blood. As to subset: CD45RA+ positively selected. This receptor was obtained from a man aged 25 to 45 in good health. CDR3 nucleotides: TGTGCCAGCAGCGATCTTGCCAATGGCTACACCTTC. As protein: CASSDLANGYTF.